This T cell receptor (beta chain) was sequenced in a study of identical twins. The table lists this clonotype with a few counts. From germline, CDR1 is WNHNN and CDR2 SYGVQD (reference sequence). Deletions cut 2 bases from V and 3 bases from J, with 12 bases between. This CDR3 is 15 amino acids long. One entry per CDR3 protein results from TCRdb running MiXCR on the 5' RACE reads. The data show more than 400,000 distinct CDR3 sequences, around 15% seen once. This same sample was also part of a study on yellow fever vaccine responses in identical twins.

The clonotype comes from a woman between 18 and 30 years old in good health. The specimen sequenced was CD4+ T cells sorted from blood. This chain joins TRBV10-1 and TRBJ2-3; possible D gene TRBD1, 6 bases. The CDR3 DNA reads as TGCGCCAGCAGTGAGCCGGACAGAGGAACAGATACGCAGTATTTT. Translating it yields CASSEPDRGTDTQYF.